Following are 29 T cell receptor beta chains from one sample sequenced in a study of radiation and T cells in renal cell carcinoma. This sample's time point: baseline pretreatment blood. Treatment of the sample: 15 Gy SBRT to primary tumor, nephrectomy 4 weeks later. Assay: immunoSEQ multiplex PCR; the TCRdb copy retains only in-frame clones and omits some. The sample has roughly 120,000 clones, roughly 80% seen once. Sample: blood, taken from a patient whose treatment included radiotherapy and nephrectomy. The receptors originated from a woman in her fifties or sixties with renal cell carcinoma.

CDR3 sequence: CASSFSSGKNEQFF. DNA of the CDR3: TGTGCCAGCAGCTTCTCTAGCGGGAAGAATGAGCAGTTCTTC. The rearrangement joins TRBV7-2 to TRBJ2-1, with TRBD2 matching over 9 bases. This CDR3 is 14 amino acids long. Germline trimming cut 3 bases from V and 7 bases from J; bases unmatched to any gene: 4. Germline V lookup: CDR1 SGHTA, CDR2 FQGNSA.

This clone was counted a single time. The genes are TRBV7-9 and TRBJ2-1, with D perhaps matching TRBD2 (6 bases). Germline CDR1 is SEHNR and CDR2 is FQNEAQ (reference sequence). Between the trimmed V and J ends, which lost 5 bases and 0 bases, there was a span of 17 bases. There are 17 residues in the CDR3. CDR3 DNA: TGTGCCAGCAGCGAATTTAGCGGTCTGAGCTCCTACAATGAGCAGTTCTTC. Protein sequence: CASSEFSGLSSYNEQFF. The full variable domain, in which reference TRBV7-9 and TRBJ2-1 provide the parts outside the CDR3, is DTGVSQNPRHKITKRGQNVTFRCDPISEHNRLYWYRQTLGQGPEFLTYFQNEAQLEKSRLLSDRFSAERPKGSFSTLEIQRTEQGDSAMYLCASSEFSGLSSYNEQFFGPGTRLTVL.

J is TRBJ1-2 and V is TRBV7-9, with 9 bases matching TRBD1. The CDR3 is made up of 17 amino acids. The trim removed 4 bases at V and 1 base at J, leaving 10 bases unmatched. Germline V gene sequence: CDR1 SEHNR, CDR2 FQNEAQ (reference sequence). The CDR3 DNA reads as TGTGCCAGCAGCTCACAGGGGGCGGTGTATATTAACTATGGCTACACCTTC. This gives the protein CASSSQGAVYINYGYTF.

This rearrangement joins TRBV7-9 to TRBJ2-1; 8 bases agree with TRBD1. V lost 1 base, J lost 14 bases, and 7 bases stayed unmatched. Germline CDR1 SEHNR, CDR2 FQNEAQ (reference sequence). The CDR3 spans 13 residues. The CDR3 DNA sequence: TGTGCCAGCAGCTTAGATACGACAGGGGATGAGTTCTTC. Its protein product is CASSLDTTGDEFF. The full variable domain, completed using reference TRBV7-9 and TRBJ2-1, is DTGVSQNPRHKITKRGQNVTFRCDPISEHNRLYWYRQTLGQGPEFLTYFQNEAQLEKSRLLSDRFSAERPKGSFSTLEIQRTEQGDSAMYLCASSLDTTGDEFFGPGTRLTVL.

This chain links TRBV6-1 with TRBJ2-7, with unresolved D. The V end lost 4 bases, the J end lost 3 bases, and 4 bases lay between the germline ends. In germline, CDR1 is MNHNS, CDR2 SASEGT. The CDR3 contains 11 residues. The CDR3 loop reads CASSGNYEQYF. CDR3 DNA: TGTGCCAGCAGTGGAAACTACGAGCAGTACTTC.

The V call is TRBV6-5, the J call TRBJ2-7; perhaps D is TRBD1 or TRBD2 (5 bases each). CDR1 is MNHEY and CDR2 is SVGAGI in the germline V gene. Trimming stripped 6 bases from V and 1 base from J, with 10 bases between. This CDR3 spans 13 amino acids. The CDR3 nucleotides are TGTGCCAGCAGCCGGGACCGGTCCTACGAGCAGTACTTC. It yields the protein CASSRDRSYEQYF.

The chain combines TRBV28 with TRBJ2-3, with D perhaps given as TRBD1 or TRBD2 (5 bases each). The CDR3 runs to 15 residues. V was shortened by 3 bases and J by 2 bases, with 12 bases between the two germline ends. CDR1 MDHEN and CDR2 SYDVKM come from the germline V gene. The CDR3 here is CASSLPGTNTDTQYF. As DNA, the CDR3 is TGTGCCAGCAGTTTGCCAGGGACCAACACAGATACGCAGTATTTT.

The rearrangement joins TRBV11-2 to TRBJ2-7, with 11 bases identical to TRBD2. The V and J ends lost 6 bases and 8 bases, in that order; junction bases with no gene match: 12. CDR3 length: 15 amino acids. Germline CDR1 is SGHAT and CDR2 is FQNNGV. The CDR3 DNA follows: TGTGCCAGCAGACGTGGGACCGGGACTAGCGGCCAGCAGTACTTC. Translated: CASRRGTGTSGQQYF.

The chain is built from TRBV30 and TRBJ2-1; TRBD1 or TRBD2 may be the D gene (5 bases each). From germline, CDR1 is GTSNPN and CDR2 SVGIG (reference sequence). V was clipped by 3 bases and J by 5 bases, with 14 bases between them. The CDR3 runs 14 residues. The CDR3 is CAWSRGAANNEQFF. CDR3 DNA sequence: TGTGCCTGGAGCCGAGGGGCGGCGAACAATGAGCAGTTCTTC.

This chain links TRBV10-2 with TRBJ2-7; the D is unclear. Trimming took 3 bases from V and 3 from J, leaving 3 bases between them. The length of the CDR3 is 11 residues. CDR1 is WSHSY and CDR2 is SAAADI in the germline V gene. The CDR3 nucleotides are TGCGCCAGCAGTGAATACTACGAGCAGTACTTC. This encodes CASSEYYEQYF.

The CDR3 here is CASSDRRGGGGQPQHF. The CDR3 DNA sequence: TGTGCCAGCAGTGACAGGAGGGGAGGAGGGGGTCAGCCCCAGCATTTT. V and J are TRBV6-1 and TRBJ1-5, with D possibly being TRBD1 (6 bases). CDR3 length: 16 residues. V lost 3 bases and J lost 6, with 18 bases in between. Germline lookup yields CDR1 MNHNS and CDR2 SASEGT.

The chain carries TRBV5-1 and TRBJ1-2; D unresolved. This CDR3 region has 13 residues. Germline-derived CDR1 and CDR2 are SGHRS and YFSETQ. V was shortened by 0 bases and J by 8 bases, with 11 bases between the two germline ends. CDR3 in DNA: TGCGCCAGCAGCTTGGGGGGATTCGAAGGCTACACCTTC. It translates to CASSLGGFEGYTF. Full variable domain (rest looked up from reference TRBV5-1 and TRBJ1-2): KAGVTQTPRYLIKTRGQQVTLSCSPISGHRSVSWYQQTPGQGLQFLFEYFSETQRNKGNFPGRFSGRQFSNSRSEMNVSTLELGDSALYLCASSLGGFEGYTFGSGTRLTVV.

The V and J genes are TRBV6-5 and TRBJ1-2, with D possibly matching TRBD1 (5 bases). Germline CDR1 and CDR2: MNHEY and SVGAGI. Trimming took 0 bases from V and 6 from J, leaving 11 bases between them. The CDR3 loop spans 14 amino acids. CDR3 DNA: TGTGCCAGCAGTTACTCGAGGCAGGGCAATGGCTACACCTTC. It translates to CASSYSRQGNGYTF.

The gene calls are TRBV27 and TRBJ1-1; 12 nucleotides align to TRBD1. V lost 6 bases and J lost 11; bases outside the gene matches: 16. CDR1 and CDR2 from the germline V gene are MNHEY and SMNVEV (reference sequence). The CDR3 spans 16 residues. The chain's CDR3 is CASSPDGDRGLSGAFF. The CDR3 nucleotides are TGTGCCAGCAGCCCAGATGGGGACAGGGGGCTTTCGGGGGCTTTCTTT.

The V and J genes are TRBV2 and TRBJ1-1, with D maybe TRBD1 (5 bases). This CDR3 has 13 residues. V gave up 6 bases and J gave up 1 base, with 9 bases separating them. The V gene's germline CDR1 is SNHLY and CDR2 FYNNEI. This chain's CDR3 is CASRGEGNTEAFF. In nucleotides, the CDR3 is TGTGCCAGCAGGGGGGAAGGGAACACTGAAGCTTTCTTT.

This CDR3 reads CSVDFQETQYF. The CDR3 nucleotides are TGCAGCGTTGACTTCCAAGAGACCCAGTACTTC. V and J are TRBV29-1 and TRBJ2-5; no firm D call. The CDR3 is made up of 11 amino acids. CDR1 and CDR2 (germline): SQVTM, ANQGSEA. Trimming shortened V by 3 bases and J by 1 base, and 3 bases separated the two germline ends.

The genes are TRBV5-3 and TRBJ1-3; tentatively, D is TRBD1 (5 bases). Being an ORF, TRBV5-3 has a function that is uncertain. The CDR3 spans 16 residues. The germline V and J ends were trimmed by 2 bases and 0 bases, with 12 bases remaining between them. CDR3 in amino acids: CARSFKGDLSGNTIYF. CDR3 sequence (DNA): TGTGCCAGAAGCTTCAAAGGGGACCTCTCTGGAAACACCATATATTTT.

The genes are TRBV6-1 and TRBJ1-5; D unresolved. The germline V gene has CDR1 MNHNS and CDR2 SASEGT. The V end was cut by 3 bases, the J end by 2 bases, with 11 bases between. The CDR3 loop spans 15 amino acids. The CDR3 DNA is TGTGCCAGCAGTGAGACGGCTGCGGGCAATCAGCCCCAGCATTTT. Translated, it gives CASSETAAGNQPQHF.

V gene TRBV4-1 combines with J gene TRBJ2-7; the D gene is possibly TRBD2 (6 bases). There are 13 residues in the CDR3. Germline-derived CDR1 and CDR2 are MGHRA and YSYEKL. Trimming took 5 bases from V and 3 from J, leaving 11 bases between them. CDR3 protein: CASSAGRDYEQYF. In DNA, the CDR3 is TGCGCCAGCAGCGCGGGGCGAGACTACGAGCAGTACTTC.

The chain combines TRBV27 with TRBJ2-7; TRBD2 matches at 7 bases. V shed 6 bases and J 3 bases; nucleotides not matched to a gene: 8. Looked up from germline, CDR1 is MNHEY and CDR2 is SMNVEV (reference sequence). The CDR3 is made up of 14 amino acids. Here the CDR3 reads CASSKVTSRYEQYF. In DNA, the CDR3 is TGTGCCAGCAGCAAAGTGACTAGCCGCTACGAGCAGTACTTC.

The V and J genes are TRBV27 and TRBJ1-2; 7 bases are shared with TRBD1. The germline V gene encodes CDR1 MNHEY and CDR2 SMNVEV (reference sequence). With 6 bases clipped from V and 8 bases from J, the junction kept 12 bases outside the gene matches. CDR3 length: 14 residues. CDR3 DNA: TGTGCCAGCAGGGCTCACAGGGGATCTTACGGCTACACCTTC. Translating gives CASRAHRGSYGYTF.

The chain links TRBV28 to TRBJ1-6; no reliable D call. Trimming pared 5 bases from V and 11 bases from J, leaving 19 bases between. Germline values: CDR1 MDHEN, CDR2 SYDVKM. This CDR3 is 15 amino acids long. CDR3 in amino acids: CASSQPRGDQTPLHF. DNA of the CDR3: TGTGCCAGCAGTCAGCCCCGGGGAGACCAAACACCCCTCCACTTT.

This sequence joins TRBV5-5 and TRBJ1-2; TRBD1 aligns across 9 bases. V trimming: 4 bases; J trimming: 1 base; junction bases outside the gene matches: 11. In germline, CDR1 is SGHKS, CDR2 YYEKEE (reference sequence). This CDR3 comprises 17 residues. The CDR3 region has the DNA TGTGCCAGCAGCGTGACAGGGGGGTTCAACCTTAACTATGGCTACACCTTC. Translated: CASSVTGGFNLNYGYTF. The full variable domain, rest sourced from reference TRBV5-5 and TRBJ1-2, is DAGVTQSPTHLIKTRGQQVTLRCSPISGHKSVSWYQQVLGQGPQFIFQYYEKEERGRGNFPDRFSARQFPNYSSELNVNALLLGDSALYLCASSVTGGFNLNYGYTFGSGTRLTVV.

The J gene is TRBJ1-4, the V gene TRBV2, with TRBD1 as a possible D gene (5 bases). Trimming shortened V by 5 bases and J by 8 bases, and 18 bases separated the two germline ends. CDR3 size: 15 residues. The germline CDR1 and CDR2 sequences are SNHLY and FYNNEI. CDR3 nucleotides: TGTGCCAGCAGTATTAGGCAGGGAAGTTGGGAAAAACTGTTTTTT. Translated: CASSIRQGSWEKLFF.

There are a few counts of this clone. The chain links TRBV6-5 to TRBJ2-3; TRBD2 is a possible D gene (7 bases). V was cut by 2 bases and J by 7 bases, with 16 bases left in between. CDR1 is MNHEY, CDR2 SVGAGI, per germline. This CDR3 region has 15 residues. In DNA, the CDR3 is TGTGCCAGCAGTTACGCGGGGGCCCCAAGGAATACGCAGTATTTT. Translating gives CASSYAGAPRNTQYF.

The rearrangement uses TRBV28 and TRBJ1-4, with D uncertain. In germline, CDR1 is MDHEN, CDR2 SYDVKM. The germline V and J ends were trimmed by 6 bases and 0 bases, with 11 bases remaining between them. This CDR3 has 15 residues. In nucleotides, the CDR3 is TGTGCCAGCAGCCGAGTGAGTTCAACTAATGAAAAACTGTTTTTT. This gives the protein CASSRVSSTNEKLFF. The variable domain in full, completed from reference TRBV28 and TRBJ1-4, reads DVKVTQSSRYLVKRTGEKVFLECVQDMDHENMFWYRQDPGLGLRLIYFSYDVKMKEKGDIPEGYSVSREKKERFSLILESASTNQTSMYLCASSRVSSTNEKLFFGSGTQLSVL.

The genes are TRBV27 and TRBJ2-3; D might be TRBD1 (5 bases). CDR1 is MNHEY and CDR2 is SMNVEV in the germline V gene (reference sequence). The V and J ends lost 6 bases and 5 bases respectively, with 6 bases between them. This CDR3 is built from 11 residues. This CDR3 reads CASSQGDTQYF. CDR3 bases: TGTGCCAGCAGCCAGGGAGATACGCAGTATTTT.

The chain carries TRBV10-2 and TRBJ1-3, with 7 bases lining up with TRBD1. V was clipped by 0 bases and J by 3 bases; unmatched bases: 5. The CDR3 has 16 amino acids. Germline V gives CDR1 WSHSY, CDR2 SAAADI. CDR3 nucleotides: TGCGCCAGCAGTGAGTCGGCCAGGGGGGATGGAAACACCATATATTTT. Translated: CASSESARGDGNTIYF.

CDR3 DNA sequence: TGTGCCAGCACCAGAAGGAGGGGGCTACAAGAGACCCAGTACTTC. Its translation: CASTRRRGLQETQYF. The chain combines TRBV6-5 with TRBJ2-5; a weak D match, TRBD1 (7 bases). The ends were cut back, 7 bases at V and 2 bases at J, with 17 bases in the middle. This CDR3 is 15 amino acids long. Germline V gives CDR1 MNHEY, CDR2 SVGAGI.